The 20 T cell receptor beta chains below all came from one sample that was sequenced in a study of blood T cells in healthy people across ages. Primed by a sample-barcoded 5' primer and a J-beta primer mix, a second PCR proceeded for about 7 to 11 cycles. TCRdb independently ran MiXCR on the 5' RACE reads; one entry per CDR3 protein. This sample has under 2,000,000 distinct CDR3 sequences, with around 50% found just once. Sample: blood. These receptors all come from a woman in her thirties or forties in good health.

The V gene is TRBV7-2, the J gene TRBJ2-7; D gene unclear. From germline, CDR1 is SGHTA and CDR2 FQGNSA. CDR3 length: 14 amino acids. Deletions cut 5 bases from V and 0 bases from J, with 11 bases between. The CDR3 region has the DNA TGTGCCAGCAGCGTGGACGGCCACTCCTACGAGCAGTACTTC. Amino acid sequence: CASSVDGHSYEQYF.

V and J are TRBV7-9 and TRBJ2-1; TRBD2 matches 15 bases. The germline CDR1 and CDR2 sequences are SEHNR and FQNEAQ (reference sequence). Trimming took 5 bases from V and 0 from J; bases not matched to a gene: 8. The length of the CDR3 is 19 residues. The chain's CDR3 is CASSQGLAGGKSSYNEQFF. The CDR3 nucleotides read TGTGCCAGCAGCCAGGGACTAGCGGGGGGTAAGAGCTCCTACAATGAGCAGTTCTTC.

This clonotype occurred a few times. The chain has TRBV12-3 or TRBV12-4 and TRBJ1-2; D perhaps matches TRBD1 (5 bases). The V end lost 3 bases, the J end lost 6 bases, and 11 bases lay between the germline ends. There are 13 residues in the CDR3. The CDR3 reads CASSFGGTDGYTF. CDR3 in DNA: TGTGCCAGCAGTTTTGGGGGAACGGATGGCTACACCTTC.

In this sample, this clonotype turned up a few times. The chain links TRBV27 to TRBJ2-1; no reliable D call. The length of the CDR3 is 13 residues. Trimming pared 6 bases from V and 8 bases from J, leaving 14 bases between. Germline loops: CDR1 MNHEY, CDR2 SMNVEV (reference sequence). CDR3 nucleotide sequence: TGTGCCAGCAGCCCCTGGGCTGGGCATGAGCAGTTCTTC. Its protein product is CASSPWAGHEQFF.

The chain recombines TRBV7-2 with TRBJ2-5; D is perhaps TRBD2 (7 bases). The CDR3 is 15 amino acids. Germline V gene sequence: CDR1 SGHTA, CDR2 FQGNSA. Trimming removed 4 bases from V and 7 bases from J, with 19 bases in between. Here the CDR3 reads CASSSLVWGGGTQYF. In DNA, the CDR3 is TGTGCCAGCAGCTCCCTGGTATGGGGGGGCGGGACCCAGTACTTC. The full variable domain, with the rest looked up from reference TRBV7-2 and TRBJ2-5, is GAGVSQSPSNKVTEKGKDVELRCDPISGHTALYWYRQSLGQGLEFLIYFQGNSAPDKSGLPSDRFSAERTGGSVSTLTIQRTQQEDSAVYLCASSSLVWGGGTQYFGPGTRLLVL.

This chain connects TRBV24-1 to TRBJ1-2; D remains unclear. Trimming took off 4 bases at V and 2 bases at J, with 7 bases between the two ends. The germline gives CDR1 KGHDR, CDR2 SFDVKD. The CDR3 is 13 amino acids. This CDR3 is CATSEGINYGYTF. CDR3 nucleotide sequence: TGTGCCACCAGTGAGGGAATAAACTATGGCTACACCTTC.

About this clonotype itself: A single base separates this from a much larger clone, so it may be a read error. This chain uses TRBV7-9 with TRBJ2-7, with 7 bases aligning to TRBD1. Germline V lookup: CDR1 SEHNR, CDR2 FQNEAQ (reference sequence). This CDR3 contains 15 residues. The CDR3, as DNA: TGTGTCAGCAGTTGGGACAGCCTAAATGCCTACGAGCAGTACTTC. It is translated as CVSSWDSLNAYEQYF.

This rearrangement joins TRBV3-1 to TRBJ2-7, with 12 nucleotides matching TRBD2. CDR3 length equals 16 residues. Germline CDR1 and CDR2: LGHDT and YNNKEL (reference sequence). V was clipped by 3 bases and J by 0 bases; unmatched bases: 3. The CDR3 reads CASSHTSGGSSYEQYF. CDR3 DNA: TGTGCCAGCAGCCATACTAGCGGGGGGAGCTCCTACGAGCAGTACTTC.

The gene calls are TRBV20-1 and TRBJ2-1, with 9 bases lining up with TRBD2. CDR1 and CDR2 from the germline V gene are DFQATT and SNEGSKA (reference sequence). The CDR3 has 15 residues. The V gene end was trimmed by 6 bases and the J gene end by 7 bases; junction bases not matched to a gene: 13. Here the CDR3 DNA reads TGCAGTGCCCGCCTACCGGGGCTAGCGGGAAATGAGCAGTTCTTC. Translated, it gives CSARLPGLAGNEQFF.

The rearrangement links TRBV20-1 to TRBJ2-3; TRBD2 agrees at 9 bases. V dropped 1 base and J dropped 0; count of bases not matched to a gene: 8. Germline-derived CDR1 and CDR2 are DFQATT and SNEGSKA (reference sequence). The CDR3 runs 17 residues. CDR3 nucleotide sequence: TGCAGTGCTAGAGGGTTCAAGCGGGGGGTCAGCACAGATACGCAGTATTTT. Translation: CSARGFKRGVSTDTQYF.

This clonotype was recorded a few times. This rearrangement joins TRBV20-1 to TRBJ2-5; D is uncertain. The CDR3 loop spans 14 amino acids. CDR1 is DFQATT and CDR2 is SNEGSKA in the germline V gene (reference sequence). The V gene lost 4 bases and the J gene lost 1 base, with 13 bases spanning the gap. This CDR3 reads CSAKERRSQETQYF. CDR3 nucleotides: TGCAGTGCTAAGGAGAGGCGTTCCCAAGAGACCCAGTACTTC.

This chain links TRBV13 with TRBJ2-1, with a tentative D call TRBD2 (5 bases). The CDR3 extends over 14 amino acids. V was cut by 5 bases and J by 6 bases, with 14 bases left in between. Germline CDR1 PRHDT, CDR2 FYEKMQ (reference sequence). The CDR3 DNA sequence: TGTGCCAGCAGCGAAGTCTCGGGGTCCAATGAGCAGTTCTTC. It encodes CASSEVSGSNEQFF.

This clonotype was counted between two and nine times. The chain carries TRBV4-1 and TRBJ2-1; D may be TRBD1 or TRBD2 (6 bases each). This CDR3 has 16 amino acids. Trimming pared 0 bases from V and 9 bases from J, leaving 18 bases between. Germline CDR1 reads MGHRA; CDR2 reads YSYEKL. The CDR3 loop reads CASSQEGTRGTSEQFF. CDR3 in DNA: TGCGCCAGCAGCCAAGAAGGGACACGGGGGACCAGTGAGCAGTTCTTC.

This clonotype was picked up a small number of times. The V and J genes are TRBV2 and TRBJ2-4, with D perhaps matching TRBD1 or TRBD2 (5 bases each). In germline, CDR1 is SNHLY, CDR2 FYNNEI. The CDR3 has 14 amino acids. The germline V and J ends were trimmed by 0 bases and 3 bases, with 6 bases remaining between them. CDR3 coding DNA: TGTGCCAGCAGTGAAGCGGGGGTCAAAAACATTCAGTACTTC. It yields the protein CASSEAGVKNIQYF.

This chain joins TRBV6-6 and TRBJ2-5; 8 bases are a match to TRBD1. The CDR3 totals 13 residues. Germline loops: CDR1 MNHNY, CDR2 SVGAGI (reference sequence). The junction had 11 bases not matched to a gene; V was cut back by 6 bases and J by 11 bases. CDR3 in amino acids: CASRGQEDNEQYF. In nucleotides, the CDR3 is TGTGCCAGCAGGGGACAGGAGGACAATGAGCAGTACTTC.

This clonotype was recorded a few times. The J gene is TRBJ2-1, the V gene TRBV4-2, with D tentatively TRBD1 or TRBD2 (5 bases each). The V and J ends lost 0 bases and 3 bases respectively, with 9 bases between them. CDR3 length: 15 amino acids. In germline, CDR1 is LGHNA, CDR2 YNFKEQ. Here the CDR3 DNA reads TGTGCCAGCAGCCAAGAGGGGGACGGCTACAATGAGCAGTTCTTC. It translates to CASSQEGDGYNEQFF.

The table lists this clonotype with a few counts. The chain uses TRBV11-2 and TRBJ2-1; TRBD2 agrees at 15 bases. CDR3 length: 16 amino acids. Germline V lookup: CDR1 SGHAT, CDR2 FQNNGV. V shed 9 bases, J shed 7 bases, and the junction held 10 bases outside the gene matches. CDR3 residues: CASTALGLAGGNEQFF. DNA for the CDR3: TGTGCCAGTACCGCTTTGGGACTAGCGGGGGGAAATGAGCAGTTCTTC.

As concerns this clonotype: Germline and junction disagree at one end, which may indicate a read error. V gene TRBV6-2 or TRBV6-3 combines with J gene TRBJ2-5; D might be TRBD1 (5 bases). The CDR3 length is 12 residues. In germline, CDR1 is MNHEY, CDR2 SVGEGT. This chain's CDR3 is CASRDPSYGQYF. CDR3 DNA sequence: TGCGCCAGCAGGGATCCAAGCTACGGGCAGTACTTC.

The chain couples TRBV7-2 to TRBJ2-3; 7 bases fit TRBD2. This CDR3 contains 16 residues. With 2 bases clipped from V and 4 bases from J, the junction kept 9 bases outside the gene matches. Germline loops: CDR1 SGHTA, CDR2 FQGNSA. The CDR3 DNA follows: TGTACCAGCAGCTTATCGACGGGGGGAAGGGCAGATACGCAGTATTTT. Protein: CTSSLSTGGRADTQYF.

The chain is built from TRBV7-3 and TRBJ2-5; no firm D call. V lost 5 bases and J 5 bases, leaving 12 bases between the germline ends. Germline CDR1 and CDR2: SGHTA and FQGTGA. The CDR3 has 13 amino acids. The CDR3 here is CASSQTIAETQYF. Here the CDR3 DNA reads TGTGCCAGCAGCCAGACAATCGCGGAGACCCAGTACTTC.